Shown below are 3 T cell receptor beta chains from a single sample sequenced in a study of T cells in Graves' hyperthyroidism and ophthalmopathy. Amplification targeted TCR beta CDR3 regions from RNA transcripts. When the TCR CDR3 underwent first-round RT-PCR, the HTBI primer set was used. TCRdb re-called the multiplex PCR reads through MiXCR, storing one row per CDR3 protein. Altogether 550,000 to 850,000 distinct CDR3 sequences are present, around 20% being singletons, with the ten largest covering 16%. The sample comprised blood. These receptors all come from a woman in her forties or fifties with Graves' hyperthyroidism that later progressed to Graves' ophthalmopathy.

The CDR3 protein is CASSTQGTQYF. Here the CDR3 DNA reads TGTGCCAGTAGTACCCAGGGGACCCAGTACTTC. V is TRBV19 and J is TRBJ2-5; a possible D gene is TRBD1 (5 bases). V lost 4 bases, J lost 7 bases, and 7 bases lay in between. Germline lookup yields CDR1 LNHDA and CDR2 SQIVND (reference sequence). The CDR3 has 11 residues.

V usage is TRBV5-4 and J usage is TRBJ1-2, with D unresolved. The length of the CDR3 is 14 residues. V was cut by 0 bases and J by 6 bases, with 12 bases left in between. The germline V gene encodes CDR1 SGHNT and CDR2 YYREEE (reference sequence). This chain's CDR3 is CASSLDQRRNGYTF. DNA for the CDR3: TGTGCCAGCAGCTTGGATCAACGCAGGAATGGCTACACCTTC. The full variable domain, completed using reference TRBV5-4 and TRBJ1-2, is ETGVTQSPTHLIKTRGQQVTLRCSSQSGHNTVSWYQQALGQGPQFIFQYYREEENGRGNFPPRFSGLQFPNYSSELNVNALELDDSALYLCASSLDQRRNGYTFGSGTRLTVV.

This rearrangement joins TRBV7-9 to TRBJ2-3, with 8 bases aligning to TRBD1. The ends lost 5 bases at V and 2 bases at J; junction bases unmatched: 12. CDR3 length equals 17 residues. Germline values: CDR1 SEHNR, CDR2 FQNEAQ (reference sequence). CDR3 sequence (DNA): TGTGCCAGCAGCCCCTTTGACCAGACAGGGGACACAGATACGCAGTATTTT. This codes for CASSPFDQTGDTDTQYF. The full variable domain, completed using reference TRBV7-9 and TRBJ2-3, is DTGVSQNPRHKITKRGQNVTFRCDPISEHNRLYWYRQTLGQGPEFLTYFQNEAQLEKSRLLSDRFSAERPKGSFSTLEIQRTEQGDSAMYLCASSPFDQTGDTDTQYFGPGTRLTVL.